The TCR beta chain under discussion was sequenced for a study of T cell repertoires in cytomegalovirus infection. Turning to the study itself: Shared public TCR beta signatures pointed to both CMV infection and a matching HLA type.

The study's findings and limits: Ex vivo responses were dominated by HLA-C-restricted CMV-specific TCR beta clonotypes.

Trimming removed 7 bases at V and 0 bases at J, with 10 bases between. From germline, CDR1 is DFQATT and CDR2 SNEGSKA (reference sequence). The CDR3 spans 13 residues. This clonotype was observed a handful of times. The antigen is undetermined. In TCRdb, the reads were re-called with MiXCR into one record per CDR3 protein. The table has a few hundred thousand distinct CDR3 sequences, 17% seen once; the top ten hold 9.5% to 15%. Material: PBMCs. The genes are TRBV20-1 and TRBJ1-5; D is unclear. The sequence was obtained from a human donor in good health (CMV status not recorded). Some clones in this sample may be carry-over from other donors' samples. CDR3 sequence: CSGWKDSNQPQHF. In DNA, the CDR3 is TGCAGTGGTTGGAAAGATAGCAATCAGCCCCAGCATTTT.